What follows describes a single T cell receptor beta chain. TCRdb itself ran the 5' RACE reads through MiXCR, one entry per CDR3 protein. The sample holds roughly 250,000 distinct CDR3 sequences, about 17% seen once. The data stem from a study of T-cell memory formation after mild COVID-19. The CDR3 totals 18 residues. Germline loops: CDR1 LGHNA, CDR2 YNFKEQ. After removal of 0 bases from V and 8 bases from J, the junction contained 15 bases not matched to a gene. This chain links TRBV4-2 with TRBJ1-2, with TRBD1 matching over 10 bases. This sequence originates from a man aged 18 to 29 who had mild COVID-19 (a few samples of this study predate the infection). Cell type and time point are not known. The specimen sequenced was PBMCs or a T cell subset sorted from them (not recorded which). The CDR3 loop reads CASSQDATPGQGITGYTF. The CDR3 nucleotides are TGTGCCAGCAGCCAAGATGCTACACCGGGACAGGGGATTACCGGCTACACCTTC.